These 16 T cell receptor beta chains came from one sample sequenced in a study of pediatric ulcerative colitis. TCRdb's table, derived via immunoSEQ multiplex PCR, lists solely in-frame clones and lacks some. Among about 64,000 clones listed, roughly nine tenths were seen once. Sequencing input: blood. These receptors were collected from a boy younger than 18 with severe ulcerative colitis.

The V call is TRBV7-8, the J call TRBJ2-1; 8 nucleotides line up with TRBD2. This CDR3 is built from 16 residues. Per the germline V gene, CDR1 is SGHVS and CDR2 is FQNEAQ. Trimming cost V 1 base and J 3 bases; bases outside gene matches: 5. CDR3 residues: CASSLGVTSGYNEQFF. CDR3 in DNA: TGTGCCAGCAGCTTAGGGGTCACTAGCGGCTACAATGAGCAGTTCTTC.

V gene TRBV6-5 combines with J gene TRBJ2-3, with 8 bases that match TRBD1. Germline loops: CDR1 MNHEY, CDR2 SVGAGI. V shed 6 bases, J shed 5 bases, and the junction held 10 bases outside the gene matches. The CDR3 loop spans 15 amino acids. The CDR3 DNA sequence: TGTGCCAGCAGACGCGGGGCAGGGGGCCGAGATACGCAGTATTTT. Translating gives CASRRGAGGRDTQYF.

The chain employs TRBV7-9 and TRBJ2-1, with D possibly matching TRBD1 (6 bases). The CDR3 contains 13 residues. The germline gives CDR1 SEHNR, CDR2 FQNEAQ (reference sequence). Trimming took 4 bases from V and 13 from J, leaving 17 bases between them. The CDR3 is CASSSAGVLVQFF. The CDR3 DNA follows: TGTGCCAGCAGCTCCGCAGGGGTATTGGTTCAGTTCTTC.

This sequence joins TRBV11-1 and TRBJ2-7; tentative D call: TRBD2 (5 bases). This CDR3 comprises 16 residues. The V gene lost 5 bases and the J gene lost 4 bases, with 21 bases spanning the gap. Germline-derived CDR1 and CDR2 are SGHAT and FQDESV (reference sequence). The CDR3 region has the DNA TGTGCCAGCAGCCCCCGGGGTAGCGCCAACATTTACGAGCAGTACTTC. It encodes CASSPRGSANIYEQYF.

J is TRBJ2-4 and V is TRBV6-6; TRBD1 is a possible D gene (6 bases). This CDR3 has 13 amino acids. The germline V and J ends were trimmed by 3 bases and 16 bases, with 19 bases remaining between them. From germline, CDR1 is MNHNY and CDR2 SVGAGI (reference sequence). As DNA, the CDR3 is TGTGCCAGCAGTTATGCAGCCGAACAGGGAACCTACTTC. It yields the protein CASSYAAEQGTYF.

The table lists this clone with a count of one. V is TRBV13 and J is TRBJ2-7; 7 bases are shared with TRBD1. Trimming at V came to 5 bases and at J to 1 base, leaving 5 bases not matched to a gene. Germline values: CDR1 PRHDT, CDR2 FYEKMQ (reference sequence). The CDR3 has 14 residues. DNA for the CDR3: TGTGCCAGCAGCCCCCAGACAGGGTCCTACGAGCAGTACTTC. This sequence encodes CASSPQTGSYEQYF.

V gene TRBV21-1 combines with J gene TRBJ2-1; the table gives TRBD1 as D, unverified against the DNA. TRBV21-1 is listed as a pseudogene. The CDR3 covers 19 residues. The DNA for the CDR3 is TGTGCCAGCTCGATCAGGGACACAGGATGGTCGGCATCCTACAATGAGCAGTTCTTC. Translating gives CASSIRDTGWSASYNEQFF.

The CDR3 DNA reads TGCGCCAGCAGCTCCGGACTAGCGGGGACCTACGAGCAGTACTTC. As protein: CASSSGLAGTYEQYF. J is TRBJ2-7 and V is TRBV5-1; 12 bases are shared with TRBD2. The CDR3 runs 15 residues. The germline V gene has CDR1 SGHRS and CDR2 YFSETQ. J lost 2 bases, V lost 3 bases, and 3 bases had no gene match.

The chain uses TRBV6-4 and TRBJ2-2, with 7 bases identical to TRBD2. V dropped 0 bases and J dropped 5; count of bases not matched to a gene: 6. CDR3 length: 16 residues. The V gene's germline CDR1 is MRHNA and CDR2 SNTAGT. The CDR3 here is CASSDSGGRGTGELFF. CDR3 nucleotides: TGTGCCAGCAGTGACTCGGGCGGGAGAGGGACCGGGGAGCTGTTTTTT.

This sequence joins TRBV5-8 and TRBJ2-1; D not resolved. Germline lookup yields CDR1 SGHTS and CDR2 YDEGEE. V was trimmed by 4 bases and J by 5 bases, leaving 28 bases between them. The CDR3 has 19 amino acids. The CDR3 DNA follows: TGTGCCAGCAGCCCCGAAGAAACCCTTTCACCATTGATGGACAATGAGCAGTTCTTC. Its protein is CASSPEETLSPLMDNEQFF.

V and J are TRBV14 and TRBJ2-5, with 8 bases identical to TRBD2. V lost 4 bases and J lost 4; bases outside the gene matches: 11. This CDR3 has 16 amino acids. The V gene's germline CDR1 is SGHDN and CDR2 FVKESK. The CDR3 DNA reads as TGTGCCAGCAGCCCGGCGGTGCGCGGGAGGTTAGAGACCCAGTACTTC. Translated, it gives CASSPAVRGRLETQYF.

Only a few counts were recorded for this clone. V usage is TRBV18 and J usage is TRBJ2-7, with 7 bases lining up with TRBD1. Germline values: CDR1 KGHSH, CDR2 LQKENI. The CDR3 length is 15 residues. Trimming cost V 5 bases and J 2 bases; bases outside gene matches: 9. The CDR3 sequence: CASSDRASGTYEQYF. The CDR3 DNA sequence: TGTGCCAGCTCAGACAGGGCCAGCGGTACCTACGAGCAGTACTTC.

The chain employs TRBV7-2 and TRBJ2-1, with D perhaps matching TRBD1 (6 bases). Germline lookup yields CDR1 SGHTA and CDR2 FQGNSA. The CDR3 loop spans 16 amino acids. The germline V and J ends were trimmed by 5 bases and 5 bases, with 19 bases remaining between them. CDR3 sequence: CASSLPTGQSHNEQFF. DNA for the CDR3: TGTGCCAGCAGCCTTCCCACGGGACAATCCCACAATGAGCAGTTCTTC.

The V and J genes are TRBV7-8 and TRBJ2-7; D possibly corresponds to TRBD2 (6 bases). Germline CDR1 and CDR2: SGHVS and FQNEAQ. Trimming removed 5 bases at V and 3 bases at J, with 32 bases between. This CDR3 comprises 20 residues. CDR3 sequence (DNA): TGTGCCAGCAGCGATCATGGGGACGGATTCTCCGGGAGCCCGATCTACGAGCAGTACTTC. Protein product: CASSDHGDGFSGSPIYEQYF.

The chain joins TRBV27 to TRBJ2-2; 8 bases map to TRBD2. Germline lookup yields CDR1 MNHEY and CDR2 SMNVEV (reference sequence). The CDR3 contains 14 residues. Losses at the gene ends were 3 bases for V and 6 bases for J; bases not matched to a gene: 3. As DNA, the CDR3 is TGTGCCAGCAGTTTGCTAGCGGGTGCCGGGGAGCTGTTTTTT. Translation gives CASSLLAGAGELFF.

The J gene is TRBJ2-1, the V gene TRBV25-1; no firm D call. V was cut by 0 bases and J by 0 bases, with 12 bases left in between. The CDR3 covers 17 residues. Germline loops: CDR1 MGHDK, CDR2 SYGVNS. The CDR3 DNA follows: TGTGCCAGCAGTGAATATCTAACAGCGAGCTCCTACAATGAGCAGTTCTTC. Its protein product is CASSEYLTASSYNEQFF.